These 4 T cell receptor beta chains were sequenced from one sample in a study of OX40 agonist ivuxolimab in advanced cancers. Only in-frame clones appear in the TCRdb table, and some are missing; sequencing was by immunoSEQ multiplex PCR. The data contain tens of thousands of clones, 88% of them singletons. The sample consisted of CD4+ or CD8+ T cells sorted from blood, taken in a trial of the OX40 agonist ivuxolimab. The receptors stem from an adult with an advanced solid tumor such as melanoma, head and neck, liver or kidney cancer.

The chain couples TRBV10-2 to TRBJ1-3; 7 bases are a match to TRBD1. This CDR3 spans 16 amino acids. The trim removed 3 bases at V and 8 bases at J, leaving 13 bases unmatched. Germline lookup yields CDR1 WSHSY and CDR2 SAAADI. The CDR3 loop is CASSEPTGWKGDTIYF. In nucleotides, the CDR3 is TGCGCCAGCAGTGAACCGACAGGGTGGAAAGGCGACACCATATATTTT.

The chain has TRBV29-1 and TRBJ2-3; D call uncertain. CDR1 is SQVTM, CDR2 ANQGSEA, per germline. Between the trimmed V and J ends, which lost 3 bases and 3 bases, there was a span of 16 bases. The CDR3 covers 15 residues. CDR3 sequence reads: CSVETLPAVTDTQYF. The CDR3 DNA sequence: TGCAGCGTTGAGACTCTCCCGGCCGTTACAGATACGCAGTATTTT.

The chain has TRBV9 and TRBJ1-6, with TRBD1 matching over 7 bases. The junction had 7 bases not matched to a gene; V was cut back by 3 bases and J by 7 bases. Germline V gives CDR1 SGDLS, CDR2 YYNGEE. This CDR3 has 15 amino acids. The chain's CDR3 is CASSDQGQSNSPLHF. CDR3 bases: TGTGCCAGCAGCGATCAGGGACAGTCCAATTCACCCCTCCACTTT.

The chain combines TRBV5-6 with TRBJ2-1; 9 bases agree with TRBD1. The CDR3 extends over 16 amino acids. The junction had 6 bases not matched to a gene; V was cut back by 2 bases and J by 3 bases. Germline-derived CDR1 and CDR2 are SGHDT and YYEEEE. DNA for the CDR3: TGTGCCAGCAGCTTTCGATGGGACAGGGACTACAATGAGCAGTTCTTC. Its protein product is CASSFRWDRDYNEQFF.